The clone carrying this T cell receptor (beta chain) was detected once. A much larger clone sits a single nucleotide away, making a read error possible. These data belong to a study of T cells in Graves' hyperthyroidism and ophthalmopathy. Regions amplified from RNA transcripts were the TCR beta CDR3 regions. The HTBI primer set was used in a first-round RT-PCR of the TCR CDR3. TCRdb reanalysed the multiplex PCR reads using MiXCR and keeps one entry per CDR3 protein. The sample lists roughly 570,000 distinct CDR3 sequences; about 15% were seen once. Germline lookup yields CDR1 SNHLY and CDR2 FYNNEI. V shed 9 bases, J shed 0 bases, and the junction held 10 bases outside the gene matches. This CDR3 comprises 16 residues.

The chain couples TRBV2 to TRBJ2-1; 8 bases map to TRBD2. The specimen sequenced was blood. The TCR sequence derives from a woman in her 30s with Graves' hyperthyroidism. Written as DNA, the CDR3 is TGTGCCAGAACCCGACTAGCGCTTAGCTCCTACAATGAGCAGTTCTTC. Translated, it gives CARTRLALSSYNEQFF.